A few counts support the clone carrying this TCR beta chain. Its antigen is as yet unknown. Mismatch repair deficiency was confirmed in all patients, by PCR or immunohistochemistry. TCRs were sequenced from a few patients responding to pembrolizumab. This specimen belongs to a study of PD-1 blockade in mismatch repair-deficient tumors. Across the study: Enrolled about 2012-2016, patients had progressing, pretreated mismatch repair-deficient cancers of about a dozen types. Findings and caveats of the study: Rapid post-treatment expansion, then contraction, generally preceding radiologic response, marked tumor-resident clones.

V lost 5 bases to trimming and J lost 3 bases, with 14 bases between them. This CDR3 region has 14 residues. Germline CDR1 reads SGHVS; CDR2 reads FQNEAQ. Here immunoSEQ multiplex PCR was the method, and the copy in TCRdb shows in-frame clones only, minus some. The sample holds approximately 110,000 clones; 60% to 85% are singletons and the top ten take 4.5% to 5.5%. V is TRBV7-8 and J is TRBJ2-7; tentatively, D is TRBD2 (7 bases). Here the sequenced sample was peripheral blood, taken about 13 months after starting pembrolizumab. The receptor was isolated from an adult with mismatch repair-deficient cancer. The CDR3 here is CASSPGGSIYEQYF. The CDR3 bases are TGTGCCAGCAGCCCGGGGGGCTCCATCTACGAGCAGTACTTC.